Below are 4 T cell receptor beta chains sequenced from a single sample in a study of OX40 agonist ivuxolimab in advanced cancers. Sequencing was performed with immunoSEQ multiplex PCR; in TCRdb, only in-frame clones are kept and a portion is missing. The sample has about 83,000 clones; around 90% are singletons. The sequencing here drew on CD4+ or CD8+ T cells sorted from blood, taken in a trial of the OX40 agonist ivuxolimab. These receptors came from an adult with an advanced solid tumor such as melanoma, head and neck, liver or kidney cancer.

The genes are TRBV18 and TRBJ2-1, with no clear D. The ends were cut back, 3 bases at V and 0 bases at J, with 9 bases in the middle. From germline, CDR1 is KGHSH and CDR2 LQKENI. The CDR3 totals 15 residues. CDR3 DNA sequence: TGTGCCAGCTCACCCGACCAGACCTCCTACAATGAGCAGTTCTTC. Translation gives CASSPDQTSYNEQFF.

This chain uses TRBV29-1 with TRBJ1-4; TRBD1 might be the D (5 bases). The CDR3 is 14 residues long. Germline V gene sequence: CDR1 SQVTM, CDR2 ANQGSEA. Trimming left V 6 bases short and J 0 bases short, with 11 bases between. This chain's CDR3 is CSVSRGATNEKLFF. The CDR3 DNA is TGCAGCGTCAGTAGAGGGGCAACTAATGAAAAACTGTTTTTT.

The chain is built from TRBV6-1 and TRBJ2-2, with a possible D match to TRBD2 (5 bases). This CDR3 comprises 14 residues. Germline V gives CDR1 MNHNS, CDR2 SASEGT. The V gene lost 8 bases and the J gene lost 0 bases, with 10 bases spanning the gap. CDR3 coding DNA: TGTGCCAGCGAGCGAGGGACGAACACCGGGGAGCTGTTTTTT. It is translated as CASERGTNTGELFF.

The chain couples TRBV29-1 to TRBJ1-1, with TRBD1 matching over 10 bases. Trimming cost V 5 bases and J 4 bases; bases outside gene matches: 10. The germline gives CDR1 SQVTM, CDR2 ANQGSEA. The CDR3 contains 15 residues. The CDR3 DNA reads TGCAGCGTTCTAGACCGGGACAGGGGTCGCACTGAAGCTTTCTTT. The encoded protein is CSVLDRDRGRTEAFF. The full variable domain, completed using reference TRBV29-1 and TRBJ1-1, is SAVISQKPSRDICQRGTSLTIQCQVDSQVTMMFWYRQQPGQSLTLIATANQGSEATYESGFVIDKFPISRPNLTFSTLTVSNMSPEDSSIYLCSVLDRDRGRTEAFFGQGTRLTVV.